This TCR beta chain was captured by sequencing in a study of T-cell memory formation after mild COVID-19. Background on the study: Clustering of TCRs was largely donor specific. General observations from the study: The main location of contracting CD4+ clones was CM and EM, and that of contracting CD8+ clones was EMRA.

Germline V CDR1 and CDR2: SQVTM, ANQGSEA. This CDR3 spans 12 amino acids. Losses at the gene ends were 4 bases for V and 3 bases for J; bases not matched to a gene: 0. This clonotype was recorded at least ten times. Its antigen is undetermined. The authors produced TCR alpha and TCR beta cDNA libraries with sample barcodes and UMIs by 5'RACE using constant-segment primers. MiXCR was run by TCRdb on the 5' RACE reads, yielding one entry per CDR3 protein. Among about 14,000 distinct CDR3 sequences listed, 15% to 20% were seen once. The sequenced sample was PBMCs or a T cell subset sorted from them (not recorded which). This chain links TRBV29-1 with TRBJ2-3; 8 bases align to TRBD1. This TCR was recovered from an adult woman who had mild COVID-19 (a few samples of this study predate the infection). Cell type and time point are not known. The CDR3 sequence is CSVGQGTDTQYF. CDR3 DNA: TGCAGCGTTGGACAGGGGACAGATACGCAGTATTTT.